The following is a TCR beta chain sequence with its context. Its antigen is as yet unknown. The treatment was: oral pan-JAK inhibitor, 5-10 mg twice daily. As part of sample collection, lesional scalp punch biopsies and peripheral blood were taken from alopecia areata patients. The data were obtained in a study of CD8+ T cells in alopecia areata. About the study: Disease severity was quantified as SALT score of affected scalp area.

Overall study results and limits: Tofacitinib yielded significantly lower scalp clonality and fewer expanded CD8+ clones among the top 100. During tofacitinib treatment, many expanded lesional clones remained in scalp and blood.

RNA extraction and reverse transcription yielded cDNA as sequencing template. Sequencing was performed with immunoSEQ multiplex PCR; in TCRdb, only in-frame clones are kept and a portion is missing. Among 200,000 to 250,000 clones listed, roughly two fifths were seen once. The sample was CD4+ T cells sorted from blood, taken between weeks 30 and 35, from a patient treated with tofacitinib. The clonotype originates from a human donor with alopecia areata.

CDR3: CASSLEWGSGANVLTF. In nucleotides, the CDR3 is TGTGCCAGCAGCTTAGAGTGGGGTTCTGGGGCCAACGTCCTGACTTTC. The gene calls are TRBV11-2 and TRBJ2-6, with no clear D. Germline V lookup: CDR1 SGHAT, CDR2 FQNNGV. The CDR3 sequence is 16 residues long. Trimming took off 0 bases at V and 1 base at J, with 7 bases between the two ends.